The present T cell receptor (beta chain) was sequenced within a study of shared clonotypes between healthy human individuals. Germline CDR1 is MGHRA and CDR2 is YSYEKL. The V and J ends lost 4 bases and 3 bases, in that order; junction bases with no gene match: 3. The CDR3 is 14 amino acids. Selected positively for CCR7 and CD45RO-negative, naive CD8 cells excluded terminally differentiated effector memory CD45RA+ cells. This table comes from immunoSEQ multiplex PCR, and its TCRdb copy is limited to in-frame clones, with some not included. The data hold about 2.1 million clones, with 90% to 95% observed a single time. This clone was seen more than once but under ten times.

The chain couples TRBV4-1 to TRBJ1-5; 7 nucleotides line up with TRBD1. What was sequenced was naive CD8+ T cells from PBMCs. The clonotype was recovered from a man between 18 and 35 years old in good health. Some clones in this sample may be carry-over from other donors' samples. This chain's CDR3 is CASSPGQDNQPQHF. The CDR3 DNA reads TGCGCCAGCAGCCCCGGACAGGACAATCAGCCCCAGCATTTT.